This T cell receptor (beta chain) originates from a study of T-cell reconstitution after alpha-beta-depleted transplantation in children. The TCRbeta library was prepared with unique molecular identifiers. TCRdb reanalysed the PCR reads using MiXCR and keeps one entry per CDR3 protein. The table records over 70,000 distinct CDR3 sequences, roughly 8% of them present only once. This clonotype was counted many times. The receptor was isolated from a human donor who donated a stem cell graft to a child with congenital amegakaryocytic thrombocytopenia. The specimen was PBMCs from the stem cell graft donor, collected from the stem cell graft.

The DNA for the CDR3 is TGCAGCGCGTTAGTACTTGAGGGACAGCCCCAGCATTTT. It translates to CSALVLEGQPQHF. The chain couples TRBV29-1 to TRBJ1-5; D call uncertain. V lost 7 bases, J lost 7 bases, and 17 bases lay in between. This CDR3 comprises 13 residues. Germline CDR1 SQVTM, CDR2 ANQGSEA. The full variable domain, rest sourced from reference TRBV29-1 and TRBJ1-5, is SAVISQKPSRDICQRGTSLTIQCQVDSQVTMMFWYRQQPGQSLTLIATANQGSEATYESGFVIDKFPISRPNLTFSTLTVSNMSPEDSSIYLCSALVLEGQPQHFGDGTRLSIL.